This TCR beta chain was recovered during a study of identical twins. The study's findings and limits: In beta out-of-frame sequences, the excess sharing between twins was weaker. There were fewer insertions in abundant cord blood beta clonotypes, but memory repertoires showed no such pattern.

Each CDR3 protein is one row after TCRdb ran MiXCR on the 5' RACE reads. The table shows hundreds of thousands of distinct CDR3 sequences, with 8.6% occurring only once. This clonotype was detected ten times or more. Its antigen is not known. These data are also associated with another study on yellow fever vaccine responses in identical twins.

What was sequenced was PBMCs. This TCR derives from a woman between 18 and 29 years old in good health.

As DNA, the CDR3 is TGCGCCAGCCATCCGGGACAGGGGTACACTGAAGCTTTCTTT. Translation: CASHPGQGYTEAFF. This chain joins TRBV5-1 and TRBJ1-1; 10 nucleotides match TRBD1. V lost 7 bases and J lost 3; bases outside the gene matches: 6. This CDR3 contains 14 residues. Germline V gene sequence: CDR1 SGHRS, CDR2 YFSETQ.